These 21 T cell receptor beta chains share one sample of origin, sequenced in a study of OX40 agonist ivuxolimab in advanced cancers. The repertoire was sequenced with immunoSEQ multiplex PCR; TCRdb's copy has only in-frame clones and lacks some. The sample carries approximately 62,000 clones, about nine tenths recorded once. The source was CD4+ or CD8+ T cells sorted from blood, collected in a trial of the OX40 agonist ivuxolimab. The receptors here all came from an adult with an advanced solid tumor such as melanoma, head and neck, liver or kidney cancer.

V gene TRBV27 combines with J gene TRBJ2-7; D possibly corresponds to TRBD1 (6 bases). The CDR3 is 15 residues long. Germline V gene lookup returns CDR1 MNHEY and CDR2 SMNVEV (reference sequence). V lost 5 bases to trimming and J lost 4 bases, with 18 bases between them. The CDR3 DNA sequence: TGTGCCAGCAGTCCCCTAGGACAGATGATTTACGAGCAGTACTTC. Its translation: CASSPLGQMIYEQYF.

The rearrangement joins TRBV7-6 to TRBJ2-1; 7 nucleotides agree with TRBD1. V shed 5 bases and J 8 bases; nucleotides not matched to a gene: 9. CDR1 is SGHVS and CDR2 is FNYEAQ in the germline V gene. The CDR3 covers 14 residues. The chain's CDR3 is CASSLGYRGDEQFF. CDR3 coding DNA: TGTGCCAGCAGCCTAGGGTACAGGGGCGATGAGCAGTTCTTC.

The chain carries TRBV5-8 and TRBJ2-2, with D hard to call. V was shortened by 4 bases and J by 0 bases, with 10 bases between the two germline ends. The CDR3 totals 15 residues. Germline-derived CDR1 and CDR2 are SGHTS and YDEGEE. CDR3: CASSPWQANTGELFF. The CDR3, as DNA: TGTGCCAGCAGCCCGTGGCAGGCGAACACCGGGGAGCTGTTTTTT.

The V and J genes are TRBV28 and TRBJ2-7; the D is unclear. Germline V gives CDR1 MDHEN, CDR2 SYDVKM. V was trimmed by 5 bases and J by 0 bases, leaving 11 bases between them. The CDR3 covers 14 residues. In DNA form, the CDR3 reads TGTGCCAGCAGTCAAGTCCCCTTCTCCTACGAGCAGTACTTC. Residues: CASSQVPFSYEQYF.

The rearrangement uses TRBV6-6 and TRBJ1-3; D is uncertain. This CDR3 has 12 residues. From germline, CDR1 is MNHNY and CDR2 SVGAGI (reference sequence). The V gene lost 5 bases and the J gene lost 8 bases, with 10 bases spanning the gap. CDR3 coding DNA: TGTGCCAGCAGTCCCTATAGGGACACCATATATTTT. It codes for CASSPYRDTIYF.

This clone is a singleton in its sample. J is TRBJ2-7 and V is TRBV4-2; 10 nucleotides match TRBD2. Germline V CDR1 and CDR2: LGHNA, YNFKEQ. The CDR3 extends over 18 amino acids. With V trimmed by 3 bases and J by 2 bases, 13 bases remained unmatched. DNA for the CDR3: TGTGCCAGCAGCCAGCAGGTGGGGTCCAGCGGGGGGGCCTACGAGCAGTACTTC. Residues: CASSQQVGSSGGAYEQYF.

The chain carries TRBV5-1 and TRBJ2-5; 10 bases map to TRBD2. V shed 4 bases, J shed 2 bases, and the junction held 8 bases outside the gene matches. Germline values: CDR1 SGHRS, CDR2 YFSETQ. The CDR3 runs 16 residues. For the CDR3, the DNA is TGCGCCAGCAGCGGGCTGACTAGCGGGCTACAAGAGACCCAGTACTTC. Residues: CASSGLTSGLQETQYF.

This chain links TRBV5-4 with TRBJ2-6, with D perhaps being TRBD1 or TRBD2 (5 bases each). The ends were cut back, 6 bases at V and 5 bases at J, with 21 bases in the middle. The CDR3 consists of 17 residues. The germline V gene encodes CDR1 SGHNT and CDR2 YYREEE (reference sequence). CDR3: CASNGDARQSRANVLTF. Here the CDR3 DNA reads TGTGCCAGCAACGGGGACGCCAGACAAAGTCGGGCCAACGTCCTGACTTTC. Filled out from reference TRBV5-4 and TRBJ2-6, the complete variable domain reads ETGVTQSPTHLIKTRGQQVTLRCSSQSGHNTVSWYQQALGQGPQFIFQYYREEENGRGNFPPRFSGLQFPNYSSELNVNALELDDSALYLCASNGDARQSRANVLTFGAGSRLTVL.

In DNA, the CDR3 is TGTGCCAGCAGCTATGGTTACCCAGTCACAGATACGCAGTATTTT. Encoded protein: CASSYGYPVTDTQYF. The chain has TRBV7-9 and TRBJ2-3; D gene ambiguous. The V and J ends lost 4 bases and 2 bases respectively, with 13 bases between them. This CDR3 region has 15 residues. Germline V gene data show CDR1 as SEHNR and CDR2 as FQNEAQ (reference sequence).

J is TRBJ2-7 and V is TRBV11-2; D uncertain. The CDR3 contains 15 residues. Trimming shortened V by 0 bases and J by 3 bases, and 12 bases separated the two germline ends. Germline values: CDR1 SGHAT, CDR2 FQNNGV. CDR3 region: CASSLELAGIYEQYF. Here the CDR3 DNA reads TGTGCCAGCAGCTTAGAATTAGCAGGAATCTACGAGCAGTACTTC.

The chain has TRBV4-3 and TRBJ2-2; D unresolved. The germline V gene encodes CDR1 LGHNA and CDR2 YSLEER. The CDR3 has 15 residues. Trimming shortened V by 0 bases and J by 1 base, and 6 bases separated the two germline ends. CDR3 nucleotide sequence: TGCGCCAGCAGCCAAGATAACATGAACACCGGGGAGCTGTTTTTT. Protein sequence: CASSQDNMNTGELFF.

The rearrangement links TRBV21-1 to TRBJ2-1. TRBV21-1 is flagged as a pseudogene. CDR3 length: 17 amino acids. The CDR3 loop reads CASSKARAQLTYNEQFF. Written as DNA, the CDR3 is TGTGCCAGCAGCAAAGCAAGGGCCCAACTCACGTACAATGAGCAGTTCTTC.

The V call is TRBV27, the J call TRBJ1-1; 7 bases match TRBD1. This CDR3 comprises 13 residues. Unmatched junction bases numbered 8, after V lost 6 bases and J lost 7 bases. Germline assignment: CDR1 MNHEY and CDR2 SMNVEV (reference sequence). DNA of the CDR3: TGTGCCAGCAGCCGGGGACAGACTATTGAAGCTTTCTTT. Protein sequence: CASSRGQTIEAFF.

J is TRBJ2-7 and V is TRBV6-1, with unresolved D. Germline assignment: CDR1 MNHNS and CDR2 SASEGT. This CDR3 region has 11 residues. Trimming removed 6 bases at V and 1 base at J, with 4 bases between. The CDR3 DNA reads as TGTGCCAGCAGGGAGTCCTACGAGCAGTACGTC. Encoded protein: CASRESYEQYV.

The chain has TRBV19 and TRBJ2-1; 7 positions agree with TRBD2. The CDR3 spans 16 residues. With 6 bases clipped from V and 6 bases from J, the junction kept 14 bases outside the gene matches. Germline CDR1 is LNHDA and CDR2 is SQIVND (reference sequence). CDR3 loop: CASSLPAGNVGNEQFF. The CDR3 DNA sequence: TGTGCCAGTAGCCTCCCAGCGGGGAACGTAGGCAATGAGCAGTTCTTC.

V gene TRBV5-6 combines with J gene TRBJ1-2; D is ambiguous. Germline V gene data show CDR1 as SGHDT and CDR2 as YYEEEE. This CDR3 is built from 12 residues. V lost 2 bases to trimming and J lost 6 bases, with 8 bases between them. CDR3 in amino acids: CASSFGRDGYTF. The CDR3, as DNA: TGTGCCAGCAGCTTCGGTCGGGATGGCTACACCTTC. Complete variable domain (other parts from reference TRBV5-6 and TRBJ1-2): DAGVTQSPTHLIKTRGQQVTLRCSPKSGHDTVSWYQQALGQGPQFIFQYYEEEERQRGNFPDRFSGHQFPNYSSELNVNALLLGDSALYLCASSFGRDGYTFGSGTRLTVV.

The rearrangement links TRBV29-1 to TRBJ2-2; weak D call: TRBD1 (7 bases). The CDR3 is 16 amino acids. V was cut by 4 bases and J by 6 bases, with 21 bases left in between. Looked up from germline, CDR1 is SQVTM and CDR2 is ANQGSEA. The CDR3 sequence: CSVVGVGRQGAGELFF. The CDR3 DNA follows: TGCAGCGTTGTGGGTGTAGGGAGGCAGGGGGCCGGGGAGCTGTTTTTT.

The V and J genes are TRBV4-1 and TRBJ2-1; D not certain. The CDR3 is 15 amino acids. Trimming took off 4 bases at V and 0 bases at J, with 10 bases between the two ends. The V gene's germline CDR1 is MGHRA and CDR2 YSYEKL. CDR3 in DNA: TGCGCCAGCAGCCCCACTTCCAGCTCCTACAATGAGCAGTTCTTC. Encoded protein: CASSPTSSSYNEQFF.

The gene calls are TRBV25-1 and TRBJ2-2; the match to TRBD1 covers 11 bases. Per the germline V gene, CDR1 is MGHDK and CDR2 is SYGVNS. The CDR3 runs to 15 residues. V lost 8 bases, J lost 8 bases, and 10 bases stayed unmatched. This CDR3 is CASGRTGGIRGELFF. The CDR3 bases are TGTGCCAGCGGCAGGACAGGGGGCATCCGAGGGGAGCTGTTTTTT.

The chain links TRBV6-4 to TRBJ2-2, with unresolved D. The CDR3 is 13 amino acids. V was shortened by 2 bases and J by 6 bases, with 7 bases between the two germline ends. From germline, CDR1 is MRHNA and CDR2 SNTAGT. DNA for the CDR3: TGTGCCAGCAGTGACAGGGCCGCCGGGGAGCTGTTTTTT. It yields the protein CASSDRAAGELFF.

This sequence joins TRBV11-2 and TRBJ1-6; D perhaps matches TRBD1 (6 bases). Germline V gives CDR1 SGHAT, CDR2 FQNNGV. There are 14 residues in the CDR3. Between the trimmed V and J ends, which lost 1 base and 10 bases, there was a span of 11 bases. In DNA, the CDR3 is TGTGCCAGCAGCTTAGGTCCAGGGGACTCACCCCTCCACTTT. Translated, it gives CASSLGPGDSPLHF.